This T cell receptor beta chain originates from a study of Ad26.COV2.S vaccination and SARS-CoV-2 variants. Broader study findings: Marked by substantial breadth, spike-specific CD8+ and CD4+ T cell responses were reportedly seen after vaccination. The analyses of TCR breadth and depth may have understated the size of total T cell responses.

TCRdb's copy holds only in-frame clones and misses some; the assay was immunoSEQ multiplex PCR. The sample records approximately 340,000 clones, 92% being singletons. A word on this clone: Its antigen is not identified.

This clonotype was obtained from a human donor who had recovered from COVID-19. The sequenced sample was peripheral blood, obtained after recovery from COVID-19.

The DNA of the CDR3 is TGTGCCAGCAGCCAAGTGTCGTCGGGACTGGCACAAGGTACGCAGTATTTT. Its translation: CASSQVSSGLAQGTQYF. The chain joins TRBV3-1 (or the pseudogene TRBV3-2) to TRBJ2-3; possibly TRBD2 for D (6 bases). V was shortened by 1 base and J by 8 bases, with 22 bases between the two germline ends. The length of the CDR3 is 17 residues. Germline-derived CDR1 and CDR2 are LGHDT and YNNKEL (reference sequence).